These T cell receptor beta chains were read from a single sample in a study of vaccination and CD4 T cells after COVID-19. MiXCR, applied by TCRdb to the PCR reads, yields one record per CDR3 protein. The sample consists of about 7,000 distinct CDR3 sequences, 30% to 45% of them appearing once. What these receptors recognize is not known. The material sequenced was CD4+ T cells from blood, cultured in vitro. The receptors were sampled from a human donor in good health. Each CDR3 is given with its conserved first and last residue. The D gene is left open where the match is weak. Clone sizes are given selectively: once, few, many, or a class where the clone is expanded.

d_call j_call clone_size v_call cdr3_nt cdr3_aa
TRBD1 TRBJ1-5 few TRBV20-1 TGCAGTGCTAGAAGGGGCAGGGGGCTCGGCAATCAGCCCCAGCATTTT CSARRGRGLGNQPQHF
TRBD1 TRBJ2-7 - TRBV11-2 TGTGCCAGCAGCCTTAATCCGGGACAGGGGGCATGGGAGCAGTACTTC CASSLNPGQGAWEQYF
- TRBJ2-7 - TRBV21-1 TGTGCCAGCACTGCCTGGGGGTTCTACGAGCAGTACTTC CASTAWGFYEQYF
- TRBJ2-2 few TRBV7-9 TGTGCCAGCAGCTTAGTCCTGAGTACCGGGGAGCTGTTTTTT CASSLVLSTGELFF
- TRBJ2-5 - TRBV9 TGTGCCAGCAGCGTAGGTGTAGGGACGGAGACCCAGTACTTC CASSVGVGTETQYF
- TRBJ2-2 few TRBV20-1 TGCAGTGCCAAGCATCGAGTCGGGGAGCTGTTTTTT CSAKHRVGELFF
- TRBJ1-5 - TRBV7-2 TGTGCCAGCAGCTCCCGGGACAGCAATCAGCCCCAGCATTTT CASSSRDSNQPQHF
- TRBJ1-2 few TRBV28 TGTGCCAGCAGTCTCCTGTCGACCCCTTGGGACTATGGCTACACCTTC CASSLLSTPWDYGYTF
TRBD2 TRBJ2-5 - TRBV7-3 TGTGCCAGCAGCTTAACCCTAGCGGGAGCAGAGACCCAGTACTTC CASSLTLAGAETQYF
- TRBJ1-6 few TRBV28 TGTGCCAGCAGTCCCCCAGGGAATTCACCCCTCCACTTT CASSPPGNSPLHF